These T cell receptor beta chains were read from a single sample in a study of Graves' ophthalmopathy and Graves' hyperthyroidism. TCRdb re-called the multiplex PCR reads through MiXCR, storing one row per CDR3 protein. The table has 400,000 to 450,000 distinct CDR3 sequences, roughly 20% seen once. Sequences were obtained from peripheral blood. The receptors were sampled from a woman between 18 and 29 years old with stable Graves' hyperthyroidism. Both conserved end residues are part of each CDR3. D genes are given only for firm matches. Size is omitted from some rows. Given values are once, few, many or a class for expanded clones.

J gene | V gene | D gene | clone size | CDR3 DNA | CDR3 protein
TRBJ2-7 | TRBV13 | . | . | TGTGCCAGCAGCGCGCGGGACAGATTCTACGAGCAGTACTTC | CASSARDRFYEQYF
TRBJ1-2 | TRBV11-2 | . | many | TGTGCCAGCAGCTTAGCTTCAACTAGGAATGGCTACACCTTC | CASSLASTRNGYTF
TRBJ2-7 | TRBV11-2 | TRBD2 | many | TGTGCCAGCAGCTTAGGTGCGGGAGCTCTCTCCTACGAGCAGTACTTC | CASSLGAGALSYEQYF
TRBJ1-2 | TRBV28 | . | few | TGTGCCAGCATAGCGGCAGGGGACGAAACGAACTATGGCTACACCTTC | CASIAAGDETNYGYTF
TRBJ2-7 | TRBV6-2/TRBV6-3 | TRBD1 | . | TGTGCCAGCAGGACAGTTCAGGGGGCGCTTTGGACCTACGAGCAGTACTTC | CASRTVQGALWTYEQYF
TRBJ1-1 | TRBV12-3/TRBV12-4 | . | few | TGTGTCAGCACGGCTGTCCCGACTGAAGCTTTCTTT | CVSTAVPTEAFF
TRBJ2-7 | TRBV6-1 | . | many | TGTGCCAGCAGGTGGCAACAGGGAACCTACGAGCAGTACTTC | CASRWQQGTYEQYF
TRBJ2-5 | TRBV3-1 | TRBD2 | . | TGTGCCAGCAGCCCTCGGACTAGCGGGGGTTGGGAGACCCAGTACTTC | CASSPRTSGGWETQYF
TRBJ2-5 | TRBV12-3/TRBV12-4 | . | many | TGTGCCAGCAGCCCCCCCGGGTACCAAGAGACCCAGTACTTC | CASSPPGYQETQYF
TRBJ1-5 | TRBV20-1 | . | many | TGCAGTGCTAGCGGGGGGCTAAGCAATCAGCCCCAGCATTTT | CSASGGLSNQPQHF
TRBJ2-7 | TRBV20-1 | TRBD2 | many | TGCAGTGCTAGTGGGGGGACTAGCGGGACCGGGTCCTACGAGCAGTACTTC | CSASGGTSGTGSYEQYF
TRBJ2-7 | TRBV11-2 | TRBD1 | many | TGTGCCAGCAGCTTGAGACAGGGGACAGGTGAGCAGTACTTC | CASSLRQGTGEQYF
TRBJ1-3 | TRBV10-2 | . | many | TGCGCCAGCAATCCAGGGATAATCTCTGGAAACACCATATATTTT | CASNPGIISGNTIYF
TRBJ2-2 | TRBV5-1 | TRBD1 | . | TGCGCCAGCAGCTTAGGTAACAGGGGCGTGGACACCGGGGAGCTGTTTTTT | CASSLGNRGVDTGELFF
TRBJ1-1 | TRBV6-2/TRBV6-3 | . | many | TGTGCCAGCAGGACACAGGCGCTGAACACTGAAGCTTTCTTT | CASRTQALNTEAFF
TRBJ1-2 | TRBV19 | . | many | TGTGCCAGTAGTATTGTGGGGCAGTTTGGCTACACCTTC | CASSIVGQFGYTF
TRBJ1-5 | TRBV12-3/TRBV12-4 | . | . | TGTGCCAGCAGTGGAGGGGGACAGCCCCAGCATTTT | CASSGGGQPQHF
TRBJ1-2 | TRBV6-1 | . | many | TGTGCCAGCAGTGATTCGGGTGGGCTGAACTATGGCTACACCTTC | CASSDSGGLNYGYTF
TRBJ2-4 | TRBV10-3 | . | many | TGTGCCATCAGTGAGTCGTTGTCCGCATTTGCCAAAAACATTCAGTACTTC | CAISESLSAFAKNIQYF
TRBJ1-3 | TRBV12-3/TRBV12-4 | . | . | TGTGCCAGCAGTTCCTATCCAGCGGGGAGCGGAAACACCATATATTTT | CASSSYPAGSGNTIYF
TRBJ2-7 | TRBV12-3/TRBV12-4 | . | few | TGTGCCAGCAGTTTAGTAACCGGGACAATCCCTTCGTCGTTATACGAGCAGTACTTC | CASSLVTGTIPSSLYEQYF
TRBJ1-2 | TRBV6-5 | TRBD1 | . | TGTGCCAGCAGTTTCCGGACAGGGGAGCATGGCTACACCTTC | CASSFRTGEHGYTF
TRBJ1-5 | TRBV6-1 | TRBD1 | many | TGTGCCAGCAGTGAAGCGCTGGCAGGGGGTCAGCCCCAGCATTTT | CASSEALAGGQPQHF
TRBJ2-5 | TRBV12-3/TRBV12-4 | TRBD1 | . | TGTGCCAGCGGACAGGGACCTTCTACCCAGTACTTC | CASGQGPSTQYF
TRBJ1-1 | TRBV27 | . | many | TGTGCCAGCAGTTTACGGGGGGATTGGAACACTGAAGCTTTCTTT | CASSLRGDWNTEAFF
TRBJ1-3 | TRBV30 | TRBD1 | . | TGTGCCTGGGATAAGGGACAGAACTCTGGAAACACCATATATTTT | CAWDKGQNSGNTIYF
TRBJ1-1 | TRBV27 | TRBD1 | many | TGTGCCAGCAGCTTTCTCCCACAGGGGGCGAGGACTGAAGCTTTCTTT | CASSFLPQGARTEAFF
TRBJ2-2 | TRBV19 | TRBD2 | few | TGTGCCAGTACCCCGGGGGGGGCCGGGGAGCTGTTTTTT | CASTPGGAGELFF
TRBJ2-7 | TRBV25-1 | TRBD1 | . | TGTGCCAGCAGTGGAACAGGGGAGTCCTACGAGCAGTACTTC | CASSGTGESYEQYF
TRBJ1-1 | TRBV6-5 | . | many | TGTGCCAGCACGGCAGGGGAGAACACTGAAGCTTTCTTT | CASTAGENTEAFF
TRBJ1-5 | TRBV6-5 | TRBD1 | many | TGTGCCAGCAGTACCGACAGGGCCAGCAATCAGCCCCAGCATTTT | CASSTDRASNQPQHF
TRBJ2-5 | TRBV24-1 | . | many | TGTGCCACCAGTGCTGGGGAGACCCAGTACTTC | CATSAGETQYF
TRBJ1-1 | TRBV12-3/TRBV12-4 | TRBD1 | many | TGTGCCAGCAGTCCGGAAACAGGGGACACTGAAGCTTTCTTT | CASSPETGDTEAFF
TRBJ1-2 | TRBV6-1 | . | many | TGTGCCAGCAGAGACACCCCCTATGGCTACACCTTC | CASRDTPYGYTF
TRBJ2-7 | TRBV24-1 | . | many | TGTGCCACCAGGGCAGAAAACAGGGAAGATACCTACGAGCAGTACTTC | CATRAENREDTYEQYF
TRBJ2-7 | TRBV4-3 | TRBD1 | many | TGCGCCAGCAGCCAAAGGGACAGGGGCAGAGAGCAGTACTTC | CASSQRDRGREQYF
TRBJ2-5 | TRBV12-3/TRBV12-4 | . | few | TGTGCCAGCAGCCTGGACAGTCACCAAGAGACCCAGTACTTC | CASSLDSHQETQYF
TRBJ1-2 | TRBV12-3/TRBV12-4 | TRBD1 | many | TGTGCCAGCAGCTCCGGACAGGGGATAGGAGGCTACACCTTC | CASSSGQGIGGYTF
TRBJ2-5 | TRBV30 | . | many | TGTGCCTGGAGTGTGCAGCAAGAGACCCAGTACTTC | CAWSVQQETQYF
TRBJ2-7 | TRBV7-2 | . | many | TGTGCCAGCGGAGGACAGGCGGGAGAGCAGTACTTC | CASGGQAGEQYF
TRBJ2-4 | TRBV12-3/TRBV12-4 | TRBD2 | . | TGTGCCAGCAGTGACAAGACTAGCGGGGACATTCAGTACTTC | CASSDKTSGDIQYF
TRBJ1-1 | TRBV7-9 | . | many | TGTGCCAGCAGCTTAGCGGCTGAAGCTTTCTTT | CASSLAAEAFF
TRBJ2-5 | TRBV2 | . | many | TGTGCCAGCAGTTATCTAGGAGGAGGTCTGGAGACCCAGTACTTC | CASSYLGGGLETQYF
TRBJ2-5 | TRBV6-2/TRBV6-3 | . | few | TGTGCCAGCAGTTGGGAGGCCCAGTACTTC | CASSWEAQYF
TRBJ2-2 | TRBV5-1 | TRBD1 | few | TGCGCCAGCAGCCCCGGACAGGGTGTCAACACCGGGGAGCTGTTTTTT | CASSPGQGVNTGELFF
TRBJ2-7 | TRBV7-2 | . | many | TGTGCCAGCAGCTTAAGATCTACCTACGAGCAGTACTTC | CASSLRSTYEQYF
TRBJ1-5 | TRBV7-3 | . | once | TGTGCCAGCAGCTTAACCCAGGGGCCGAATCAGCCCCAGCATTTT | CASSLTQGPNQPQHF
TRBJ1-2 | TRBV25-1 | TRBD1 | few | TGTGCCAGCTCTTTGCAGGGGGTCGGTAACTATGGCTACACCTTC | CASSLQGVGNYGYTF
TRBJ2-6 | TRBV19 | . | many | TGTGCCACCAAATCCTTAAAGGCCTACTCTGGGGCCAACGTCCTGACTTTC | CATKSLKAYSGANVLTF
TRBJ1-2 | TRBV20-1 | . | few | TGCAGTGCTTCGGGGATGTCTAGACGACGAAACTATGGCTACACCTTC | CSASGMSRRRNYGYTF
TRBJ2-7 | TRBV18 | TRBD1 | . | TGTGCCAGCTCACCTCCCAGGGGACAGGGTGCGTACGAGCAGTACTTC | CASSPPRGQGAYEQYF